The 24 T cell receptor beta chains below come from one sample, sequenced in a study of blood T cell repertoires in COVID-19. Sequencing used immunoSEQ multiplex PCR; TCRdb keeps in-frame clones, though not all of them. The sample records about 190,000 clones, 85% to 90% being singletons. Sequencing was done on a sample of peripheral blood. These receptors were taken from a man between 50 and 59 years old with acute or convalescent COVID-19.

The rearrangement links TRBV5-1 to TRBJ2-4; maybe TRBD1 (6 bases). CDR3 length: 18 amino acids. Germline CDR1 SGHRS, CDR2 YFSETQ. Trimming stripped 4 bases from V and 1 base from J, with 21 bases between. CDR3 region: CASSTFSIGGAAKNIQYF. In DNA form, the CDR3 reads TGCGCCAGCAGCACCTTTTCCATTGGGGGCGCGGCCAAAAACATTCAGTACTTC. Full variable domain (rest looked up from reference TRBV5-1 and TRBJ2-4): KAGVTQTPRYLIKTRGQQVTLSCSPISGHRSVSWYQQTPGQGLQFLFEYFSETQRNKGNFPGRFSGRQFSNSRSEMNVSTLELGDSALYLCASSTFSIGGAAKNIQYFGAGTRLSVL.

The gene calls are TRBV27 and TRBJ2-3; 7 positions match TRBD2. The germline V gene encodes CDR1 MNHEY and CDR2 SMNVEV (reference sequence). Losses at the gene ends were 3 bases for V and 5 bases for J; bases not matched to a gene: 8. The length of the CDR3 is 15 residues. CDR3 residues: CASSFAGLDIDTQYF. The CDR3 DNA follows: TGTGCCAGCAGTTTTGCCGGACTAGATATAGATACGCAGTATTTT.

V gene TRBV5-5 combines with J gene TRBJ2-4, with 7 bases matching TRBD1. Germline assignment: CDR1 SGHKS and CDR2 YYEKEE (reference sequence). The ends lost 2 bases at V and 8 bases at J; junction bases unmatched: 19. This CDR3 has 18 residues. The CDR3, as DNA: TGTGCCAGCAGCTTACAGGGGAGCGTAGCAGGGCTGGGTTACATTCAGTACTTC. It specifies CASSLQGSVAGLGYIQYF.

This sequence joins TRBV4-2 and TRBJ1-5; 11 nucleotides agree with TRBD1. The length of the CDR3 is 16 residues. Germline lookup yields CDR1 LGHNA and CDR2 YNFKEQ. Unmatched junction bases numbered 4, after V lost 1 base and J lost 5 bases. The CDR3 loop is CASSQVGQGADQPQHF. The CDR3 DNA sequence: TGTGCCAGCAGCCAAGTCGGACAGGGGGCCGATCAGCCCCAGCATTTT.

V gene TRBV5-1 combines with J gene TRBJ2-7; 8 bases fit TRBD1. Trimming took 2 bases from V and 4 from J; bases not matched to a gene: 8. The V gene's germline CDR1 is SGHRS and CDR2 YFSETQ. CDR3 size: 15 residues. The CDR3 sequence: CASSFDGQGSYEQYF. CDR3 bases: TGCGCCAGCAGCTTCGACGGACAGGGCTCGTACGAGCAGTACTTC.

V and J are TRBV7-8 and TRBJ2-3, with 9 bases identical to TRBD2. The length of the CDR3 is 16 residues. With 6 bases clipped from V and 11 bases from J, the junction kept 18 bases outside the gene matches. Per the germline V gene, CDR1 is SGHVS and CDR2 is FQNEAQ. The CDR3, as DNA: TGTGCCAGCAGTCTCCGGGGGATTAGTGGGACTAGCCGGCAGTATTTT. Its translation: CASSLRGISGTSRQYF.

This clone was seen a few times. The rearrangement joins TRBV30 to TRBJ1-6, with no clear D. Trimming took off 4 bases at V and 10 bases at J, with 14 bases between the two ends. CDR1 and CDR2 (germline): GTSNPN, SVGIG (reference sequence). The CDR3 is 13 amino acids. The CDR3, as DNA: TGTGCCTGGACAGAGCTAGCCGGCTCACCCCTCCACTTT. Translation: CAWTELAGSPLHF.

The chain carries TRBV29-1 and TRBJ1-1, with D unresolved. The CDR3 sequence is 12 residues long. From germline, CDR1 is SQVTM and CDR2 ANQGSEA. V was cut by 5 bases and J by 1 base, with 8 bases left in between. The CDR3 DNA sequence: TGCAGCGTTACGGGAGAGAACACTGAAGCTTTCTTT. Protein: CSVTGENTEAFF. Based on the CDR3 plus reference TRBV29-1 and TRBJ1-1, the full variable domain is SAVISQKPSRDICQRGTSLTIQCQVDSQVTMMFWYRQQPGQSLTLIATANQGSEATYESGFVIDKFPISRPNLTFSTLTVSNMSPEDSSIYLCSVTGENTEAFFGQGTRLTVV.

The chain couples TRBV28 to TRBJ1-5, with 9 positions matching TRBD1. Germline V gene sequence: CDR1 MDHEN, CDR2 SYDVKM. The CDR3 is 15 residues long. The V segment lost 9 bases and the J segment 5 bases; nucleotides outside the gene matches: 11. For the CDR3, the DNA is TGTGCCAGTAGCACAGGGGGCCCATCCGATCAGCCCCAGCATTTT. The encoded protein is CASSTGGPSDQPQHF. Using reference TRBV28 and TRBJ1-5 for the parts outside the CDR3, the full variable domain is DVKVTQSSRYLVKRTGEKVFLECVQDMDHENMFWYRQDPGLGLRLIYFSYDVKMKEKGDIPEGYSVSREKKERFSLILESASTNQTSMYLCASSTGGPSDQPQHFGDGTRLSIL.

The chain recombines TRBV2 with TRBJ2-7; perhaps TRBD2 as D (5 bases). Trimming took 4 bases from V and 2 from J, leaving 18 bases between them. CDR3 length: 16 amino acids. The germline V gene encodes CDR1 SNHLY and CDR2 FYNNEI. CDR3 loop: CASSGTRERSPYEQYV. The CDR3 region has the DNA TGTGCCAGCAGTGGAACCCGGGAAAGGTCTCCCTACGAGCAGTACGTC.

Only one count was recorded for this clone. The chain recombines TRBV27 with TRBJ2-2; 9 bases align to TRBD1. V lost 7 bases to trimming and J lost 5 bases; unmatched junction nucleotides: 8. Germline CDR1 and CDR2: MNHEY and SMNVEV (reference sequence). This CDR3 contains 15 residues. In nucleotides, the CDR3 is TGTGCCAGCACCTATGGGACAGGGTGGACCGGGGAGCTGTTTTTT. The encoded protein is CASTYGTGWTGELFF.

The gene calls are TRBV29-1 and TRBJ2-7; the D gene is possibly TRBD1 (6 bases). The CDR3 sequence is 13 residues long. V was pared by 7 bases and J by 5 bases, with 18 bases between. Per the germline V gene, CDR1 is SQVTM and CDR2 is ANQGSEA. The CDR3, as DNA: TGCAGCGCCATGACGGACAGTTCCCACGAGCAGTACGTC. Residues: CSAMTDSSHEQYV.

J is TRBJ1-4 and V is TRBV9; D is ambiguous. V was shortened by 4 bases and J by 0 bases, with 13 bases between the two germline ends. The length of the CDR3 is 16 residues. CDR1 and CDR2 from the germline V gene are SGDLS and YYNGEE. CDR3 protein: CASSTHEAATNEKLFF. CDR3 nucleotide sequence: TGTGCCAGCAGCACTCACGAAGCTGCAACTAATGAAAAACTGTTTTTT.

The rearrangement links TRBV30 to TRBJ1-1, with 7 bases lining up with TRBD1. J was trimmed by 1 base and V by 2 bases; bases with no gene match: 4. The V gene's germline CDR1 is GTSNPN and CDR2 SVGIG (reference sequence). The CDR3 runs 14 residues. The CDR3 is CAWSPGQPNTEAFF. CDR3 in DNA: TGTGCCTGGAGTCCGGGACAGCCGAACACTGAAGCTTTCTTT. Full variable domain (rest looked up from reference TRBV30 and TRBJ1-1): SQTIHQWPATLVQPVGSPLSLECTVEGTSNPNLYWYRQAAGRGLQLLFYSVGIGQISSEVPQNLSASRPQDRQFILSSKKLLLSDSGFYLCAWSPGQPNTEAFFGQGTRLTVV.

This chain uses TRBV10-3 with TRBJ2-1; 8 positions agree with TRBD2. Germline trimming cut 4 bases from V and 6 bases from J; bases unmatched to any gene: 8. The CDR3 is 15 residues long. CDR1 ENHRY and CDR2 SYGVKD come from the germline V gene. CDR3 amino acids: CAISGAGAPPNEQFF. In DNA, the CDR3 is TGTGCCATCAGTGGAGCGGGAGCACCTCCCAATGAGCAGTTCTTC.

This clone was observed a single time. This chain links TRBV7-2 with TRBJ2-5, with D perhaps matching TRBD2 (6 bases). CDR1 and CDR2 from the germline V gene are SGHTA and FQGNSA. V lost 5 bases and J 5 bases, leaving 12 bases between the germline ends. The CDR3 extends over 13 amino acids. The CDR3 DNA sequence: TGTGCCAGCAGCCAGAGGGCGGGGGAGACCCAGTACTTC. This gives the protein CASSQRAGETQYF.

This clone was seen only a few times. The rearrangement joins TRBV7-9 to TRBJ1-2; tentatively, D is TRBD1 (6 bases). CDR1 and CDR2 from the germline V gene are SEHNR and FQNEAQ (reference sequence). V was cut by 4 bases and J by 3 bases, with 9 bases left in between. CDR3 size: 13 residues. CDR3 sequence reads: CASSYRDDYGYTF. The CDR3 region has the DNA TGTGCCAGCAGCTACAGGGACGACTATGGCTACACCTTC.

CDR3 coding DNA: TGTGCCAGCTCACCTGGAGCGGCATTGGGGGAGCAGTACTTC. This encodes CASSPGAALGEQYF. The chain uses TRBV18 and TRBJ2-7; possible D gene TRBD2, 5 bases. The germline V and J ends were trimmed by 3 bases and 7 bases, with 16 bases remaining between them. Germline CDR1 is KGHSH and CDR2 is LQKENI. CDR3 length: 14 amino acids.

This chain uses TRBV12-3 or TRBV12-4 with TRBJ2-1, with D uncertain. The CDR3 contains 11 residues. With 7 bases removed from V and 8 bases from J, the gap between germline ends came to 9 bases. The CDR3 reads CASTSYDEQFF. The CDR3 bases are TGTGCCAGCACCTCGTATGATGAGCAGTTCTTC.

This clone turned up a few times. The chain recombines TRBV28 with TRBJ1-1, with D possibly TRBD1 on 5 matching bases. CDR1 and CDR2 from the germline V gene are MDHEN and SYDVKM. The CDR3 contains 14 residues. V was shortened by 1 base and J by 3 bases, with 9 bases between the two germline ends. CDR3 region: CASSLSPGDTEAFF. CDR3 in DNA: TGTGCCAGCAGTTTATCCCCGGGGGACACTGAAGCTTTCTTT.

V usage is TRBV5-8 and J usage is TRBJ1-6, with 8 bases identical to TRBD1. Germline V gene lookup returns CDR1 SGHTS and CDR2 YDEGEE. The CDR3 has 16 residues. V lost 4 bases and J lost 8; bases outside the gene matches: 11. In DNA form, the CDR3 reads TGTGCCAGCAGCCCGGACCCCGGGACAGGTTATTCACCCCTCCACTTT. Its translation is CASSPDPGTGYSPLHF.

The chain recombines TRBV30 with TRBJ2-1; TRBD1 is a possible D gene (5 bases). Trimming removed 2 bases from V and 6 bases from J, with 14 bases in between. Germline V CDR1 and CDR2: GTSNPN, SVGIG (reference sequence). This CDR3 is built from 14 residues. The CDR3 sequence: CAWSWGGTFNEQFF. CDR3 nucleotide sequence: TGTGCCTGGAGTTGGGGCGGCACCTTCAATGAGCAGTTCTTC.

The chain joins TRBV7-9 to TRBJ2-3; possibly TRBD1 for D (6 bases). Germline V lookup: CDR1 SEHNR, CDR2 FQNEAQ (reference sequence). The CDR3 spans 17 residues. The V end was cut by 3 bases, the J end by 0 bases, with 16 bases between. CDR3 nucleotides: TGTGCCAGCAGCTTCCAGTGGACAGACGCTAGCACAGATACGCAGTATTTT. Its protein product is CASSFQWTDASTDTQYF.

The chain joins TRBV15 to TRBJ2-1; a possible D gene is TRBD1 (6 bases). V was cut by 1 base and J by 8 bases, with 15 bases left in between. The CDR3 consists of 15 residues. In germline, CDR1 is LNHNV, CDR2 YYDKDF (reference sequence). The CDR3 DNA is TGTGCCACCAGCAGAGTGGGGACAAGAATGGATGAGCAGTTCTTC. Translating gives CATSRVGTRMDEQFF.